The rows below give T cell receptor beta chains drawn from one sample of a study of T cells after yellow fever vaccination. MiXCR was run by TCRdb on the 5' RACE reads, yielding one entry per CDR3 protein. The sample yields some 390,000 distinct CDR3 sequences, about 19% seen once. Source: PBMCs, taken before the yellow fever booster vaccination. These receptors were obtained from a man between 18 and 29 years old who received the YFV17D yellow fever vaccine. Each CDR3 is given with its conserved first and last residue. D genes are given only for firm matches. Part of the rows lack a size; the others show once, few, many or a class for expanded clones.

>.|TRBV7-9|TRBJ2-2|few
CASSLEGQNTGELFF
TGTGCCAGCAGCTTAGAGGGACAGAACACCGGGGAGCTGTTTTTT
>.|TRBV6-2/TRBV6-3|TRBJ2-2|few
CAGTDSRTGELFF
TGTGCCGGAACGGACAGTCGCACCGGGGAGCTGTTTTTT
>.|TRBV30|TRBJ2-5|few
CAWSISNQETQYF
TGTGCCTGGAGTATTAGCAACCAAGAGACCCAGTACTTC
>.|TRBV14|TRBJ2-5|.
CASSQWRSQETQYF
TGTGCCAGCAGCCAATGGAGGTCCCAAGAGACCCAGTACTTC
>.|TRBV29-1|TRBJ2-5|many
CSVDSGAGETQYF
TGCAGCGTTGACTCAGGGGCTGGGGAGACCCAGTACTTC
>.|TRBV5-4|TRBJ2-3|few
CASSPGISGTDTQYF
TGTGCCAGCAGCCCCGGGATATCGGGCACAGATACGCAGTATTTT
>.|TRBV6-1|TRBJ2-1|few
CARALSRRMNLDEQFF
TGTGCCAGGGCCTTAAGTCGTAGAATGAATTTGGATGAGCAGTTCTTC
>.|TRBV6-5|TRBJ1-1|.
CASTSYTEAFF
TGTGCCAGCACCTCTTACACTGAAGCTTTCTTT
>.|TRBV20-1|TRBJ1-3|.
CSARARSDTTIYF
TGCAGTGCTAGAGCTCGCTCCGATACCACCATATATTTT
>TRBD2|TRBV9|TRBJ2-1|few
CASSPRLAANEQFF
TGTGCCAGCAGCCCCCGACTAGCGGCCAATGAGCAGTTCTTC
>.|TRBV15|TRBJ1-5|.
CATSGRTGNQPQHF
TGTGCCACCAGCGGCCGGACGGGGAATCAGCCCCAGCATTTT
>.|TRBV7-2|TRBJ1-2|few
CASSLPWQLENYGYTF
TGTGCCAGCAGCTTACCATGGCAGCTAGAAAACTATGGCTACACCTTC
>.|TRBV24-1|TRBJ2-5|few
CATSDTAGLQETQYF
TGTGCCACCAGTGATACGGCGGGGCTCCAAGAGACCCAGTACTTC
>.|TRBV5-1|TRBJ2-7|many
CASSPQGGTYEQYF
TGCGCCAGCAGCCCACAGGGTGGGACCTACGAGCAGTACTTC
>.|TRBV20-1|TRBJ2-3|.
CSARGETAVGTDTQYF
TGCAGTGCTAGGGGGGAGACTGCGGTGGGCACAGATACGCAGTATTTT
>TRBD1|TRBV5-4|TRBJ2-1|few
CASTYGNRGHYNEQFF
TGTGCCAGCACCTACGGGAACAGGGGGCACTACAATGAGCAGTTCTTC
>TRBD2|TRBV4-1|TRBJ2-5|many
CASSPLLAGGETQYF
TGCGCCAGCAGCCCATTGCTAGCGGGAGGAGAGACCCAGTACTTC
>.|TRBV7-2|TRBJ2-3|few
CASSPGGYFTDTQYF
TGTGCCAGCAGCCCAGGCGGCTACTTCACAGATACGCAGTATTTT
>.|TRBV20-1|TRBJ1-1|few
CSARTGSTEAFF
TGCAGTGCTAGAACCGGTAGCACTGAAGCTTTCTTT
>TRBD1|TRBV28|TRBJ1-1|few
CATTGTVRNTEAFF
TGTGCCACGACAGGGACGGTGAGGAACACTGAAGCTTTCTTT
>TRBD1|TRBV4-1|TRBJ2-5|few
CASSRFPGQGPETQYF
TGCGCCAGCAGCCGCTTTCCGGGACAGGGACCGGAGACCCAGTACTTC
>TRBD2|TRBV19|TRBJ2-4|.
CASNNSGGIKNIQYF
TGTGCCAGTAATAATAGCGGGGGGATCAAAAACATTCAGTACTTC
>.|TRBV15|TRBJ1-5|many
CATSRDWDNYQPQHF
TGTGCCACCAGCAGAGATTGGGACAATTATCAGCCCCAGCATTTT
>TRBD2|TRBV27|TRBJ2-3|.
CAISPGTSPRRTDTQYF
TGTGCCATCAGTCCCGGGACTAGCCCCCGGCGCACAGATACGCAGTATTTT
>.|TRBV20-1|TRBJ1-5|few
CSARDHTASNQPQHF
TGCAGTGCTAGAGATCACACAGCTAGCAATCAGCCCCAGCATTTT
>TRBD2|TRBV7-9|TRBJ2-1|.
CASSFLAGGNEQFF
TGTGCCAGCAGCTTTCTGGCGGGGGGCAATGAGCAGTTCTTC
>.|TRBV4-2|TRBJ2-5|.
CASSQDGSAKETQYF
TGTGCCAGCAGCCAAGATGGGTCGGCCAAAGAGACCCAGTACTTC
>.|TRBV19|TRBJ1-6|.
CASTGTVDSPLHF
TGTGCCAGTACGGGTACAGTGGATTCACCCCTCCACTTT
>TRBD2|TRBV6-1|TRBJ2-3|few
CASSTGGAGADTQYF
TGTGCCAGCAGCACCGGGGGGGCTGGGGCAGATACGCAGTATTTT
>.|TRBV6-5|TRBJ1-5|.
CASSYSPGVGQPQHF
TGTGCCAGCAGTTACTCCCCAGGGGTTGGTCAGCCCCAGCATTTT
>.|TRBV5-1|TRBJ2-3|.
CASSLAVSGTDTQYF
TGCGCCAGCAGCTTGGCTGTCAGCGGCACAGATACGCAGTATTTT
>.|TRBV10-3|TRBJ2-3|.
CAISESYSDTQYF
TGTGCCATCAGTGAGTCGTATTCTGATACGCAGTATTTT
>.|TRBV6-6|TRBJ2-3|.
CASSYGGLITDTQYF
TGTGCCAGCAGTTACGGGGGGTTGATAACAGATACGCAGTATTTT
>.|TRBV4-2|TRBJ1-1|once
CASSLYGDTEAFF
TGTGCCAGCAGCCTTTATGGGGACACTGAAGCTTTCTTT
>TRBD2|TRBV7-8|TRBJ2-1|.
CASVPSGNNEQFF
TGTGCCAGTGTACCTAGCGGGAACAATGAGCAGTTCTTC
>TRBD1|TRBV7-2|TRBJ1-1|few
CASSRTGRVTEAFF
TGTGCCAGCAGCCGGACAGGGCGGGTAACTGAAGCTTTCTTT
>.|TRBV6-2/TRBV6-3|TRBJ2-7|.
CASKAGHSSSYEQYF
TGTGCCAGCAAAGCGGGACATTCGAGCTCCTACGAGCAGTACTTC
>.|TRBV20-1|TRBJ2-5|.
CSAGGTEETQYF
TGCAGTGCTGGCGGGACAGAAGAGACCCAGTACTTC
>.|TRBV7-9|TRBJ1-6|.
CASSSEGGSPLHF
TGTGCCAGCAGCTCCGAGGGGGGCTCACCCCTCCACTTT
>TRBD2|TRBV27|TRBJ2-1|few
CASSSPSGTSGVNEQFF
TGTGCCAGCAGTTCTCCCTCCGGGACTAGCGGGGTAAATGAGCAGTTCTTC
>.|TRBV7-9|TRBJ1-3|.
CASSSRDHGNTIYF
TGTGCCAGCAGCTCACGGGACCATGGAAACACCATATATTTT
>.|TRBV7-2|TRBJ2-7|.
CASSPGWVSYEQYF
TGTGCCAGCAGCCCCGGGTGGGTATCCTACGAGCAGTACTTC
>TRBD1|TRBV5-1|TRBJ1-1|few
CASSWGQGAVRTEAFF
TGCGCCAGCAGCTGGGGACAGGGGGCTGTTAGGACTGAAGCTTTCTTT
>.|TRBV24-1|TRBJ2-2|.
CATSDPGQTGELFF
TGTGCCACCAGTGACCCTGGACAAACCGGGGAGCTGTTTTTT
>TRBD2|TRBV15|TRBJ2-2|.
CATSIGGDFNTGELFF
TGTGCCACCAGCATTGGGGGGGACTTTAACACCGGGGAGCTGTTTTTT
>.|TRBV5-1|TRBJ2-6|.
CASRSGTASGANVLTF
TGCGCCAGCAGATCCGGGACGGCCTCTGGGGCCAACGTCCTGACTTTC
>.|TRBV5-1|TRBJ2-1|many
CASSPGQWGGGEQFF
TGCGCCAGCAGCCCCGGACAGTGGGGGGGTGGTGAGCAGTTCTTC
>TRBD2|TRBV11-2|TRBJ2-5|few
CASSLAASGGGETQYF
TGTGCCAGCAGCTTAGCGGCCAGCGGGGGCGGTGAGACCCAGTACTTC
>.|TRBV7-2|TRBJ1-5|few
CASSLWGGAEQPQHF
TGTGCCAGCAGCTTATGGGGGGGCGCCGAACAGCCCCAGCATTTT
>.|TRBV29-1|TRBJ1-2|.
CSVGDGSNYGYTF
TGCAGCGTTGGGGACGGATCAAACTATGGCTACACCTTC
>.|TRBV5-1|TRBJ2-1|.
CASSLQGLREQFF
TGCGCCAGCAGCTTGCAAGGGTTAAGGGAGCAGTTCTTC
>TRBD1|TRBV6-1|TRBJ2-5|.
CASRNYRGPETQYF
TGTGCCAGCAGGAACTACAGGGGTCCGGAGACCCAGTACTTC
>TRBD1|TRBV7-2|TRBJ2-3|few
CASSSTGATDTQYF
TGTGCCAGCAGTTCTACAGGGGCAACAGATACGCAGTATTTT
>TRBD2|TRBV6-1|TRBJ2-3|.
CASSESPPAGDLKNTDTQYF
TGTGCCAGCAGTGAAAGCCCCCCAGCGGGGGACCTCAAGAACACAGATACGCAGTATTTT
>.|TRBV5-1|TRBJ2-3|few
CASSLGNSFTDTQYF
TGCGCCAGCAGCTTAGGCAATTCCTTCACAGATACGCAGTATTTT
>.|TRBV4-1|TRBJ1-6|few
CASSKARESPLHF
TGCGCCAGCAGCAAAGCGAGGGAGTCACCCCTCCACTTT
>.|TRBV6-5|TRBJ1-1|many
CASSYMSLGTEAFF
TGTGCCAGCAGTTACATGAGCCTCGGGACTGAAGCTTTCTTT
>.|TRBV20-1|TRBJ1-6|.
CSARARIPYNSPLHF
TGCAGTGCTAGGGCTAGGATCCCCTATAATTCACCCCTCCACTTT
>.|TRBV5-6|TRBJ2-5|few
CASSLDQRIETQYF
TGTGCCAGCAGCTTGGACCAGCGAATAGAGACCCAGTACTTC
>.|TRBV18|TRBJ2-7|few
CASSPAGNYEQYF
TGTGCCAGCTCACCCGCAGGGAATTACGAGCAGTACTTC